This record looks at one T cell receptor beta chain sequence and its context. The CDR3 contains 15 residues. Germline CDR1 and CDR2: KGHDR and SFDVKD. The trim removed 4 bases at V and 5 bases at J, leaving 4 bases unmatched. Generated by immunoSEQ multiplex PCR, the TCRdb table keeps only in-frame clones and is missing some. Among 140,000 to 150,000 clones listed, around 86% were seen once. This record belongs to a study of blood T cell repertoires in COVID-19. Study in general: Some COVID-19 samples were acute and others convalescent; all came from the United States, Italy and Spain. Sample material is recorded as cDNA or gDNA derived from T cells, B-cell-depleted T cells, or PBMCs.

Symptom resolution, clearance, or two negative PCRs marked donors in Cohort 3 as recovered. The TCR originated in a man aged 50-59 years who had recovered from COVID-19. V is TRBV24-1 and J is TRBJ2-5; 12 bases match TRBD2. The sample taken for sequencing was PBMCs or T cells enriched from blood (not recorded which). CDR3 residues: CATSDPGTSGETQYF. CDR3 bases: TGTGCCACCAGTGACCCCGGGACTAGCGGGGAGACCCAGTACTTC.